This T cell receptor (beta chain) was identified in a study of cytomegalovirus exposure and HLA in healthy donors. PCR was performed using 60 Vbeta and 13 Jbeta primers. The method was immunoSEQ multiplex PCR; TCRdb's version includes in-frame clones alone and lacks a portion of them. The data show roughly 110,000 clones, roughly 82% seen once. Input material: PBMCs. The clonotype comes from a male donor in good health and CMV-seropositive.

CDR3 DNA sequence: TGTGCCAGCAGCTTAGGGGTTGGGGCTAGCGGGAGGGCCGTAGATACGCAGTATTTT. Its translation is CASSLGVGASGRAVDTQYF. V is TRBV7-8 and J is TRBJ2-3; 12 bases fit TRBD2. The V and J ends lost 1 base and 5 bases, in that order; junction bases with no gene match: 13. The CDR3 runs 19 residues. Per the germline V gene, CDR1 is SGHVS and CDR2 is FQNEAQ.